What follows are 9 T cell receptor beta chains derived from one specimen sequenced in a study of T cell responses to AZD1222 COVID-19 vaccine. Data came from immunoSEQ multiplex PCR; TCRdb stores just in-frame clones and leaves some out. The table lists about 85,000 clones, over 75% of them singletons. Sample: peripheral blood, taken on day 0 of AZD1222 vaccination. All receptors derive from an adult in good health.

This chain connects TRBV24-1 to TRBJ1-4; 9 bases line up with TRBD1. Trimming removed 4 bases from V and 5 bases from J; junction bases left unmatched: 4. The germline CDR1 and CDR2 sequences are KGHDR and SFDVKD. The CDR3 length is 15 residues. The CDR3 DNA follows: TGTGCCACCAGTGAAGCCGGGACAGGGAATGAAAAACTGTTTTTT. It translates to CATSEAGTGNEKLFF.

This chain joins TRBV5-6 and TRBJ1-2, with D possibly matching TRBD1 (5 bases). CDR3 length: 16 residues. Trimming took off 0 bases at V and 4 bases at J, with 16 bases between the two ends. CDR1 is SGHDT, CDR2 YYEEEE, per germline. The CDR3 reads CASSLGGSGSSYGYTF. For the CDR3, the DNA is TGTGCCAGCAGCTTGGGTGGGTCAGGGTCAAGCTATGGCTACACCTTC. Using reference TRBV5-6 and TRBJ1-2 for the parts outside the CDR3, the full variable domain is DAGVTQSPTHLIKTRGQQVTLRCSPKSGHDTVSWYQQALGQGPQFIFQYYEEEERQRGNFPDRFSGHQFPNYSSELNVNALLLGDSALYLCASSLGGSGSSYGYTFGSGTRLTVV.

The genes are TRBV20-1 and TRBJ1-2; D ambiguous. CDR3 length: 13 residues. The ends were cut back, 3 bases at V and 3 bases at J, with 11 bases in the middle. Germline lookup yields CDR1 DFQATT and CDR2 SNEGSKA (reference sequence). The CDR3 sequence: CSASPRVDYGYTF. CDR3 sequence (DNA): TGCAGTGCTAGTCCCCGGGTGGACTATGGCTACACCTTC.

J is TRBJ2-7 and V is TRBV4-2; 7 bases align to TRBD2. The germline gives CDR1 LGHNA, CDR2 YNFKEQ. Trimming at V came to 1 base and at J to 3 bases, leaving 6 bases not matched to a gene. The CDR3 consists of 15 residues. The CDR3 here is CASSQGALAVYEQYF. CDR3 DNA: TGTGCCAGCAGCCAAGGGGCCCTAGCGGTCTACGAGCAGTACTTC.

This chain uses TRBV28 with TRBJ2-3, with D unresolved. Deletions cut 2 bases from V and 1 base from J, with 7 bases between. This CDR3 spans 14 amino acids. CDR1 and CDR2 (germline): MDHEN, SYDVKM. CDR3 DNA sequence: TGTGCCAGCAGTTTAGGCGGAGGCACAGATACGCAGTATTTT. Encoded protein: CASSLGGGTDTQYF.

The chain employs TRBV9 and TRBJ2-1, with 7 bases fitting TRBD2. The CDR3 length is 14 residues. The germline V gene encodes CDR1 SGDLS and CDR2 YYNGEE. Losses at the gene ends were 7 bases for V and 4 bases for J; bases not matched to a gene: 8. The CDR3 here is CASGREAGYNEQFF. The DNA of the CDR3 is TGTGCCAGCGGCCGAGAAGCGGGGTACAATGAGCAGTTCTTC.

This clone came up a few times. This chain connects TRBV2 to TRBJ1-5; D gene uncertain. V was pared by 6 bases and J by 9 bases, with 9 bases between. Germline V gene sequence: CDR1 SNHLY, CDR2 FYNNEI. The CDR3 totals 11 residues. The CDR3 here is CASRRSGPQHF. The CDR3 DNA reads TGTGCCAGCAGGAGGTCAGGGCCCCAGCATTTT.

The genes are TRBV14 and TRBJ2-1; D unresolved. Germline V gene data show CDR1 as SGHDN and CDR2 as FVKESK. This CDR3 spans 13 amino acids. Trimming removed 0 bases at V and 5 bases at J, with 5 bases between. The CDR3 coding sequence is TGTGCCAGCAGCCAAGACAGAAACAATGAGCAGTTCTTC. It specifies CASSQDRNNEQFF.

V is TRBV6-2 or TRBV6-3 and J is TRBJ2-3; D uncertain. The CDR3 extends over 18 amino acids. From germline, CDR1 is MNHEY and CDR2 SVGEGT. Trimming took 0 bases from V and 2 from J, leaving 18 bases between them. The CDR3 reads CASSYSTTGRRNTDTQYF. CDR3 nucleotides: TGTGCCAGCAGTTACTCGACGACTGGACGTCGCAACACAGATACGCAGTATTTT.